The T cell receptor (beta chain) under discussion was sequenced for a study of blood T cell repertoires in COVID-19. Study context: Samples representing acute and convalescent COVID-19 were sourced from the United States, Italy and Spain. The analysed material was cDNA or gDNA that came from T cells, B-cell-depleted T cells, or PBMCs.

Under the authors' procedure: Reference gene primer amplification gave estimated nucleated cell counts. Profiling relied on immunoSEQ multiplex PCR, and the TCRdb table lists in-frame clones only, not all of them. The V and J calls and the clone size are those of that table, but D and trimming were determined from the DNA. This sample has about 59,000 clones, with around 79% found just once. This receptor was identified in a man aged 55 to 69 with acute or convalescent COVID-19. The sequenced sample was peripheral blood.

As DNA, the CDR3 is TGTGCAAGTCGCCCCCCAGGCCTTTGGGAGCAGTACTTC. Protein: CASRPPGLWEQYF. This chain links TRBV12-2 with TRBJ2-7; TRBD1 was called by the table and not checked on the DNA. TRBV12-2 is listed as a pseudogene. The CDR3 spans 13 residues.